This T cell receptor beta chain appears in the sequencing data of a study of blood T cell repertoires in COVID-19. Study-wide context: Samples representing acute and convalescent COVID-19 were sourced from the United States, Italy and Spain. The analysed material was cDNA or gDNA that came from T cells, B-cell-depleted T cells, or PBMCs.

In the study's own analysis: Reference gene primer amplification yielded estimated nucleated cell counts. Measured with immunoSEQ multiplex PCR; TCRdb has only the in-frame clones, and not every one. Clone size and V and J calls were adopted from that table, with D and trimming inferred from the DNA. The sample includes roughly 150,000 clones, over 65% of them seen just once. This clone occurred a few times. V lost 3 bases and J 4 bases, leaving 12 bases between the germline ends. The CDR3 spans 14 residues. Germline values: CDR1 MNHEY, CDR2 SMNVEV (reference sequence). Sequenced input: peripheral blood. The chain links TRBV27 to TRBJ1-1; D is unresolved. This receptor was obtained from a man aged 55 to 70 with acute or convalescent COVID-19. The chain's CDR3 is CASSFSAGITEAFF. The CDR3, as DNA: TGTGCCAGCAGTTTTTCGGCAGGAATCACTGAAGCTTTCTTT.